The sample holds many counts of the clone carrying this T cell receptor (beta chain). The antigen is unknown. At one of its ends the junction is not consistent with the germline gene, which may arise from a read error. CDR3 size: 14 residues. Germline-derived CDR1 and CDR2 are KGHDR and SFDVKD. Patients chosen for sequencing had shown CD8+CD57+ cell expansion by flow cytometry. A severe acquired aplastic anemia diagnosis applied to all patients. TCR beta VDJ and CDR3 were profiled, and genomic DNA was the template. TCRdb re-called the reads through MiXCR, storing one row per CDR3 protein. This sample has roughly 180,000 distinct CDR3 sequences, with 45% to 60% found just once. The record originates from a study of CD8+CD57+ T cells in acquired aplastic anemia. Study context: Across the sorted CD4+ and CD8+ cells, DNA amounts averaged approximately 3 ug.

Study findings and constraints: Researchers report that around 29 CD8+ CDR3 sequences appeared in both patients and controls.

Material for sequencing was sorted CD4+, CD8+, or CD8+CD57+ T cells (not recorded which) from PBMCs. The chain carries TRBV24-1 and TRBJ2-3; possibly TRBD1 for D (5 bases). The TCR originated in a human donor with aplastic anemia. The CDR3 region has the DNA TGTGCCACCAGTGGAGGACGGAGCACAGGTACGCAGTATTTT. Amino acid sequence: CATSGGRSTGTQYF.